This T cell receptor (beta chain) was sequenced in a study of OX40 agonist ivuxolimab in advanced cancers. Notes on the study in general: Normalized expansion of T-cell clones was also low for some nonresponders.

Generated by immunoSEQ multiplex PCR, the TCRdb table keeps only in-frame clones and is missing some. The sample has roughly 60,000 clones, 85% seen once. Of note for this clone: What it binds is unknown.

Germline V gives CDR1 SNHLY, CDR2 FYNNEI. CDR3 length: 12 amino acids. The V and J ends lost 8 bases and 2 bases, in that order; junction bases with no gene match: 1. The rearrangement joins TRBV2 to TRBJ2-7, with TRBD1 matching over 9 bases. This receptor was obtained from an adult with an advanced solid tumor such as melanoma, head and neck, liver or kidney cancer. The sample was CD4+ or CD8+ T cells sorted from blood, taken in a trial of the OX40 agonist ivuxolimab. CDR3 DNA: TGTGCCAGCCGGGACAGGGCCTACGAGCAGTACTTC. Translated, it gives CASRDRAYEQYF. Complete variable domain (other parts from reference TRBV2 and TRBJ2-7): EPEVTQTPSHQVTQMGQEVILRCVPISNHLYFYWYRQILGQKVEFLVSFYNNEISEKSEIFDDQFSVERPDGSNFTLKIRSTKLEDSAMYFCASRDRAYEQYFGPGTRLTVT.